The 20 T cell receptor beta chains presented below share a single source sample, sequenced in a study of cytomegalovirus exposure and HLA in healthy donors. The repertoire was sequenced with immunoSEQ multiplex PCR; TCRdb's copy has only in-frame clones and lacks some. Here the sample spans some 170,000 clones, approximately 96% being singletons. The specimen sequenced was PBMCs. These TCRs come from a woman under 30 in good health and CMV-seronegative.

CDR3 protein: CASHPGQGLPLHF. The CDR3 nucleotides are TGTGCCAGTCACCCAGGACAGGGGTTACCCCTCCACTTT. This chain uses TRBV18 with TRBJ1-6; 9 positions match TRBD1. Looked up from germline, CDR1 is KGHSH and CDR2 is LQKENI. V was pared by 9 bases and J by 12 bases, with 9 bases of the junction left unmatched. CDR3 size: 13 residues.

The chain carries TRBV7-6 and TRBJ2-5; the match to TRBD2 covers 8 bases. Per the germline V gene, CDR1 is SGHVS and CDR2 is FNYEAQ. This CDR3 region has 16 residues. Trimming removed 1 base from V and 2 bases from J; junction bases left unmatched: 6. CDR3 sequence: CASSLVGLAGQETQYF. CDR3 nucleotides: TGTGCCAGCAGCTTAGTTGGCCTAGCGGGTCAAGAGACCCAGTACTTC. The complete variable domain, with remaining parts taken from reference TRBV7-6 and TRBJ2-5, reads GAGVSQSPRYKVTKRGQDVALRCDPISGHVSLYWYRQALGQGPEFLTYFNYEAQQDKSGLPNDRFSAERPEGSISTLTIQRTEQRDSAMYRCASSLVGLAGQETQYFGPGTRLLVL.

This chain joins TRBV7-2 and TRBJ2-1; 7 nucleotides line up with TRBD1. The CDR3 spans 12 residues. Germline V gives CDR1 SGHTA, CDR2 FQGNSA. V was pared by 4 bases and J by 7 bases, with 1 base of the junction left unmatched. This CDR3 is CASSSQGNEQFF. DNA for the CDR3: TGTGCCAGCAGCTCACAGGGGAATGAGCAGTTCTTC.

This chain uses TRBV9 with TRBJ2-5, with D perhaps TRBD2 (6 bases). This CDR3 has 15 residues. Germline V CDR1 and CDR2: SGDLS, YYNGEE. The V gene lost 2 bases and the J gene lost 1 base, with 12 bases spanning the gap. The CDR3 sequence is CASSVAPGAQETQYF. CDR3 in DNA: TGTGCCAGCAGCGTGGCTCCGGGAGCCCAAGAGACCCAGTACTTC.

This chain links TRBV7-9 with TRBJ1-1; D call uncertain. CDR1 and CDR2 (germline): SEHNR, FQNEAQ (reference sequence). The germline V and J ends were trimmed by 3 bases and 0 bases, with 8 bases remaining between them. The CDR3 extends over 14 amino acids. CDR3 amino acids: CASSLEVMNTEAFF. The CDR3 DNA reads TGTGCCAGCAGCTTGGAGGTCATGAACACTGAAGCTTTCTTT.

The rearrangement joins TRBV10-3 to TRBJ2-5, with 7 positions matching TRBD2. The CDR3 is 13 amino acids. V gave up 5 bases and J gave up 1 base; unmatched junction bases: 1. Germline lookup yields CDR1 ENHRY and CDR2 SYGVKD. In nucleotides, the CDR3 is TGTGCCATCAGTTCGGGGGGCCAAGAGACCCAGTACTTC. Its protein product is CAISSGGQETQYF.

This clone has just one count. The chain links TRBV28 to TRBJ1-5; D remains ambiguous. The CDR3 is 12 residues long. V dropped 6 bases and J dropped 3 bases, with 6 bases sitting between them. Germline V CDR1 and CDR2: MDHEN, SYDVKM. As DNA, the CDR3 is TGTGCCAGCAGAATACTCAATCAGCCCCAGCATTTT. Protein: CASRILNQPQHF.

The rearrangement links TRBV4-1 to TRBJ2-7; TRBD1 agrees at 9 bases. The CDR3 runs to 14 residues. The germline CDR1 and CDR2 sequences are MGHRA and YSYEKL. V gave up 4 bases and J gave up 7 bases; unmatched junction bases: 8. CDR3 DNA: TGCGCCAGCAGCCCTACAGGGGGCTACGGAGAGCAGTACTTC. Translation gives CASSPTGGYGEQYF.

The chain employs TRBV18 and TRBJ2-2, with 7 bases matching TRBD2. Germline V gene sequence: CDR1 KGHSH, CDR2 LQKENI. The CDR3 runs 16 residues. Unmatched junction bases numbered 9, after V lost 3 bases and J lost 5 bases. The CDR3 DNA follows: TGTGCCAGCTCACCCAACCTAGCGGAGGGGACCGGGGAGCTGTTTTTT. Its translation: CASSPNLAEGTGELFF.

In DNA, the CDR3 is TGTGCCAGCAGAGAGGGACAGGGCGATGGCTACACCTTC. This encodes CASREGQGDGYTF. The rearrangement uses TRBV6-4 and TRBJ1-2, with 9 nucleotides matching TRBD1. The CDR3 length is 13 residues. CDR1 and CDR2 (germline): MRHNA, SNTAGT. J was trimmed by 6 bases and V by 6 bases; bases with no gene match: 5.

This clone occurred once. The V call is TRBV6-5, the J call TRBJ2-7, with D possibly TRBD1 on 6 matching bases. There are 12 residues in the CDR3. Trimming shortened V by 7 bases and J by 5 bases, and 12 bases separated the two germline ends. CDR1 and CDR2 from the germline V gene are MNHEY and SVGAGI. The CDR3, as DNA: TGTGCCAGCAACCAGGGGTCCCACGAGCAGTACTTC. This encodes CASNQGSHEQYF.

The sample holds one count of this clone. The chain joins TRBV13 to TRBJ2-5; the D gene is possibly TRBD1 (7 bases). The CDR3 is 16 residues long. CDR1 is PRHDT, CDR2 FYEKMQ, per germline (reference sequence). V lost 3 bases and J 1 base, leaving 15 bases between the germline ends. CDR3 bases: TGTGCCAGCAGCTTCCGAGCGGAGGGGGCCCAAGAGACCCAGTACTTC. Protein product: CASSFRAEGAQETQYF.

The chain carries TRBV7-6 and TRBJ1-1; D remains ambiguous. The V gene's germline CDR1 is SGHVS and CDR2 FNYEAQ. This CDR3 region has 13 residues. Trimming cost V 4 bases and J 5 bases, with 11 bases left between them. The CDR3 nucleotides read TGTGCCAGCAGCTACTACAGCGGGACTGAAGCTTTCTTT. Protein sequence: CASSYYSGTEAFF.

CDR3 loop: CASSSSQGGTEAFF. CDR3 sequence (DNA): TGTGCCAGCTCATCAAGCCAGGGAGGCACTGAAGCTTTCTTT. The chain links TRBV18 to TRBJ1-1; weak D call: TRBD1 (5 bases). This CDR3 contains 14 residues. V was pared by 5 bases and J by 4 bases, with 14 bases between. Germline V gene sequence: CDR1 KGHSH, CDR2 LQKENI.

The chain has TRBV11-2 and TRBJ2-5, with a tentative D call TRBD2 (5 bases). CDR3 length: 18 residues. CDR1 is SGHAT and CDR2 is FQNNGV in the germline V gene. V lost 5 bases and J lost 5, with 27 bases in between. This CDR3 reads CASSGYPSPSLVPETQYF. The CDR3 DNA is TGTGCCAGCAGCGGTTACCCTTCGCCTAGCTTGGTCCCGGAGACCCAGTACTTC.

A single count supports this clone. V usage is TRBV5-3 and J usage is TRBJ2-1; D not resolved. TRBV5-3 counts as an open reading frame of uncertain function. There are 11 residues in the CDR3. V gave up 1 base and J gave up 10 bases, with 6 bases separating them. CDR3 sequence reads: CARSLMGEQFF. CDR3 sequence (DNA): TGTGCCAGAAGCTTGATGGGCGAGCAGTTCTTC.

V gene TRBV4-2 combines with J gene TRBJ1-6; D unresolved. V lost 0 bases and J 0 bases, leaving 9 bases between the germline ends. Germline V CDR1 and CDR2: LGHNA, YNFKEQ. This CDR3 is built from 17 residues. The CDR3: CASSQEAWSSYNSPLHF. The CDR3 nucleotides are TGTGCCAGCAGCCAAGAAGCATGGAGCTCCTATAATTCACCCCTCCACTTT.

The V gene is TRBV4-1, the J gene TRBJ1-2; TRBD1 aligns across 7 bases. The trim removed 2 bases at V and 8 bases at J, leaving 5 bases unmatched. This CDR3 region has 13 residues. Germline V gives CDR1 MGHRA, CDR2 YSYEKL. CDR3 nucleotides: TGCGCCAGCAGCCAAACAGGGGCGGGAGGCTACACCTTC. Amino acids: CASSQTGAGGYTF.

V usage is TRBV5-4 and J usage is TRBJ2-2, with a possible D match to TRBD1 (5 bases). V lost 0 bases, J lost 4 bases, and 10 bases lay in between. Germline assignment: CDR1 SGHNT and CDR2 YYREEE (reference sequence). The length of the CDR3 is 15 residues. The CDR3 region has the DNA TGTGCCAGCAGCTTGGGTGGGGCGCTCACCGGGGAGCTGTTTTTT. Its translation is CASSLGGALTGELFF.

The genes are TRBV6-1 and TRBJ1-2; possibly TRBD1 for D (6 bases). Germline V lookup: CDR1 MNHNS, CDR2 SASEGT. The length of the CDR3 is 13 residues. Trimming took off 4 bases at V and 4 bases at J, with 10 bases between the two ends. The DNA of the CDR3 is TGTGCCAGCAGTGGACAGGTTTCCTATGGCTACACCTTC. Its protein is CASSGQVSYGYTF.